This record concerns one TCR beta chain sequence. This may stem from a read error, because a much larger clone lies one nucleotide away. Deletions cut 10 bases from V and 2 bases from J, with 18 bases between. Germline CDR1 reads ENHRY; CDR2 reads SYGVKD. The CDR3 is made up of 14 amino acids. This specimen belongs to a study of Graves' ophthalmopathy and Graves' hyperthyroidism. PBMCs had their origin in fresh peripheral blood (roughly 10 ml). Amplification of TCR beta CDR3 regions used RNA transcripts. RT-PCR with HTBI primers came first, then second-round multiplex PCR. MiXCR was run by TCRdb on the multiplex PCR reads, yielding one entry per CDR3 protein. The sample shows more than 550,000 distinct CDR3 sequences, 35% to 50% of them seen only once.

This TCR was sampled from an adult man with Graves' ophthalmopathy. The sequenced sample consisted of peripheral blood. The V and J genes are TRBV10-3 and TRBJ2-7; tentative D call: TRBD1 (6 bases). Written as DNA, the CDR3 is TGTGCCAGCACCCGGGACACCGGAGCCTACGAGCAGTACTTC. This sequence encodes CASTRDTGAYEQYF.